This T cell receptor beta chain was recovered during a study of CD8+ T cells in alopecia areata. V was pared by 0 bases and J by 0 bases, with 13 bases between. The germline V gene encodes CDR1 SGHKS and CDR2 YYEKEE (reference sequence). The CDR3 is 18 residues long. A note on this clone: Its antigen remains unknown.

Study results and caveats: Among the cells sequenced in scalp samples are also the resident alphabeta T cells of normal skin. On tofacitinib, scalp and blood still held many of the expanded lesional clones.

RNA was extracted and reverse transcribed into cDNA as the sequencing template. TCRdb keeps only in-frame clones here, not all; method: immunoSEQ multiplex PCR. The repertoire holds approximately 200,000 clones, with 45% to 65% as singletons. Treatment denoted: oral pan-JAK inhibitor, 5-10 mg twice daily. The V call is TRBV5-5, the J call TRBJ2-6, with D unclear. The sample consisted of CD4+ T cells sorted from blood, taken at week 4, from a patient treated with tofacitinib. This clonotype was obtained from a human donor with alopecia areata. CDR3 coding DNA: TGTGCCAGCAGCTTGGCCCCGGGCTCAAGCTCTGGGGCCAACGTCCTGACTTTC. This gives the protein CASSLAPGSSSGANVLTF.